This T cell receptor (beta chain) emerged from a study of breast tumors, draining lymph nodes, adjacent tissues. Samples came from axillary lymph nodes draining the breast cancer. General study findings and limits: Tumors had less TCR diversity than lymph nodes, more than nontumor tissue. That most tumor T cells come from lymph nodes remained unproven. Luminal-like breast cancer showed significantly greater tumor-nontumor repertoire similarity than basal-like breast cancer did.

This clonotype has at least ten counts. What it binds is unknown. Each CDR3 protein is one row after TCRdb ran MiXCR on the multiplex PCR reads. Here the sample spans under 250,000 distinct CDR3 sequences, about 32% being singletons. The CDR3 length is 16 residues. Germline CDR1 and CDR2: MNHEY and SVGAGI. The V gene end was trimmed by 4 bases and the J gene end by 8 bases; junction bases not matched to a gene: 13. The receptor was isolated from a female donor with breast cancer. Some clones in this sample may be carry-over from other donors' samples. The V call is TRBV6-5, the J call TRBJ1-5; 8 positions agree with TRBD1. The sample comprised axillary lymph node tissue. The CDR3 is CASSSTSRGRREPQHF. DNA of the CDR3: TGTGCCAGCAGTTCCACCTCCAGGGGGCGTCGGGAGCCCCAGCATTTT.